These T cell receptor beta chains were read from a single sample in a study of graft-versus-host responses after intestinal transplantation. Assay: immunoSEQ multiplex PCR; the TCRdb copy retains only in-frame clones and omits some. This sample has tens of thousands of clones, with about four fifths found just once. The sequencing here drew on ileum tissue, taken 98 days after intestinal transplantation. The receptor set was obtained from a human patient who received an intestinal transplant, so some T cells may come from the graft donor. CDR3s include the opening cysteine and the closing phenylalanine or tryptophan. The D gene is left open where the match is weak. Where a row states a size, it is once, few, many or the class of an expanded clone; other rows omit it.

>NA|TRBD2|TRBJ2-2|TRBV6-6
CASSYSTGRTGELFF
TGTGCCAGCAGTTACTCGACCGGGAGGACCGGGGAGCTGTTTTTT
>NA|TRBD1|TRBJ2-7|TRBV6-1
CASRGDRAHEQYF
TGTGCCAGCAGGGGAGACAGGGCCCACGAGCAGTACTTC
>few|NA|TRBJ1-6|TRBV6-1
CASKLGLASPLHF
TGTGCCAGCAAGCTGGGGTTGGCTTCACCCCTCCACTTT
>once|NA|TRBJ1-5|TRBV4-2
CASSRGRHVPGLQPQHF
TGTGCCAGCAGCCGGGGACGGCATGTCCCAGGCCTTCAGCCCCAGCATTTT
>NA|TRBD1|TRBJ1-5|TRBV19
CASNNQGASGNQPQHF
TGTGCCAGTAATAATCAGGGGGCCTCGGGCAATCAGCCCCAGCATTTT
>NA|TRBD1|TRBJ2-2|TRBV30
CAWTLRDRGAGELFF
TGTGCCTGGACGCTCCGGGACAGAGGGGCCGGGGAGCTGTTTTTT
>NA|TRBD1|TRBJ2-2|TRBV6-1
CASSDLGTGAYTGELFF
TGTGCCAGCAGTGACCTTGGGACAGGGGCCTACACCGGGGAGCTGTTTTTT
>NA|NA|TRBJ1-2|TRBV9
CASSAGGSYGYTF
TGTGCCAGCAGCGCCGGAGGAAGCTATGGCTACACCTTC
>NA|TRBD1|TRBJ2-3|TRBV6-1
CASSNRGFLTDTQYF
TGTGCCAGCAGTAACAGGGGTTTCCTCACAGATACGCAGTATTTT
>few|NA|TRBJ1-1|TRBV7-9
CASSSGFEAFF
TGTGCCAGCAGCAGCGGATTTGAAGCTTTCTTT
>few|NA|TRBJ2-1|TRBV11-2
CASSLDPTPYNEQFF
TGTGCCAGCAGCTTAGATCCAACCCCCTACAATGAGCAGTTCTTC
>NA|TRBD1|TRBJ1-2|TRBV7-3
CASSLFQGAVYTF
TGTGCCAGCAGCTTATTTCAGGGGGCGGTGTACACCTTC
>once|NA|TRBJ1-1|TRBV13
CASSSGRRNTEAFF
TGTGCCAGCAGCTCCGGACGGAGAAACACTGAAGCTTTCTTT
>NA|NA|TRBJ2-2|TRBV4-2
CASSQDPTGELFF
TGTGCCAGCAGCCAAGATCCGACCGGGGAGCTGTTTTTT
>NA|TRBD1|TRBJ2-7|TRBV19
CASSTPWDSRYEQYF
TGTGCCAGTAGTACCCCCTGGGACAGCCGATACGAGCAGTACTTC
>NA|NA|TRBJ1-5|TRBV6-1
CASSDGFQPQHF
TGTGCCAGCAGTGATGGTTTCCAGCCCCAGCATTTT
>NA|NA|TRBJ1-2|TRBV5-8
CASSLQGYLTGYTF
TGTGCCAGCAGTTTGCAGGGTTATTTGACGGGCTACACCTTC
>NA|TRBD1|TRBJ1-1|TRBV29-1
CSVEEVQGAWVNTEAFF
TGCAGCGTTGAAGAGGTACAGGGGGCCTGGGTGAACACTGAAGCTTTCTTT
>NA|TRBD1|TRBJ1-2|TRBV10-2
CASRPGTGYYDGYTF
TGCGCCAGCAGACCCGGGACAGGGTATTACGATGGCTACACCTTC
>NA|NA|TRBJ1-1|TRBV28
CASSPAGSTEAFF
TGTGCCAGCAGTCCCGCGGGGAGCACTGAAGCTTTCTTT
>NA|NA|TRBJ1-4|TRBV7-9
CASSPSTLSNEKLFF
TGTGCCAGCAGCCCCTCGACGTTATCTAATGAAAAACTGTTTTTT
>NA|TRBD2|TRBJ2-1|TRBV2
CASSTGGPFSYNEQFF
TGTGCCAGCAGCACGGGGGGGCCCTTCTCCTACAATGAGCAGTTCTTC
>NA|NA|TRBJ1-6|TRBV6-5
CASSGSRVANSPLHF
TGTGCCAGCAGTGGGTCCAGGGTGGCTAATTCACCCCTCCACTTT
>NA|NA|TRBJ1-6|TRBV19
CASGDRGYNSPLHF
TGTGCCAGTGGAGACAGAGGCTATAATTCACCCCTCCACTTT
>NA|NA|TRBJ1-1|TRBV25-1
CASRYEGGTEAFF
TGTGCCAGCAGATATGAGGGTGGCACTGAAGCTTTCTTT
>NA|TRBD2|TRBJ2-1|TRBV5-1
CASSLMLAGGEQFF
TGCGCCAGCAGCTTGATGCTAGCGGGGGGGGAGCAGTTCTTC
>NA|NA|TRBJ1-2|TRBV18
CASSEHAYGYTF
TGTGCCAGCTCAGAGCACGCCTATGGCTACACCTTC
>few|NA|TRBJ1-2|TRBV4-1
CASSHRGDYGYTF
TGCGCCAGCAGCCACAGAGGGGACTATGGCTACACCTTC
>few|NA|TRBJ2-5|TRBV5-6
CASSSITGSRETQYF
TGTGCCAGCAGCTCCATAACAGGCAGCAGGGAGACCCAGTACTTC
>NA|NA|TRBJ1-1|TRBV14
CASSQSYTEAFF
TGTGCCAGCAGCCAATCTTACACTGAAGCTTTCTTT
>NA|TRBD1|TRBJ1-1|TRBV6-5
CASKRQGHTEAFF
TGTGCCAGCAAAAGACAGGGACACACTGAAGCTTTCTTT
>NA|TRBD1|TRBJ1-3|TRBV14
CASSRVQDRVVSGNTIYF
TGTGCCAGCAGCCGTGTCCAGGACAGGGTTGTGTCTGGAAACACCATATATTTT
>NA|TRBD2|TRBJ2-7|TRBV28
CASTTSGGTYEQYF
TGTGCCAGCACGACTAGCGGGGGCACCTACGAGCAGTACTTC
>NA|TRBD2|TRBJ2-3|TRBV18
CASSQTSGTSTDTQYF
TGTGCCAGCTCGCAAACTAGCGGGACTAGCACAGATACGCAGTATTTT
>few|TRBD2|TRBJ2-5|TRBV28
CASSPSTGRGQETQYF
TGTGCCAGCAGTCCATCGACCGGGAGGGGGCAAGAGACCCAGTACTTC
>NA|TRBD2|TRBJ2-2|TRBV5-1
CASSLVSLAGYTGELFF
TGCGCCAGCAGCTTGGTTTCTCTAGCGGGTTACACCGGGGAGCTGTTTTTT
>NA|TRBD2|TRBJ2-2|TRBV5-1
CASSLGTSGGPGTNTGELFF
TGCGCCAGCAGCTTAGGGACTAGCGGGGGGCCGGGAACGAACACCGGGGAGCTGTTTTTT
>few|TRBD2|TRBJ2-1|TRBV6-5
CASSYSGGPNNEQFF
TGTGCCAGCAGTTACAGCGGGGGACCAAACAATGAGCAGTTCTTC
>NA|TRBD2|TRBJ2-5|TRBV7-6
CASSPHGGDPETQYF
TGTGCCAGCAGCCCCCATGGGGGGGACCCAGAGACCCAGTACTTC
>once|NA|TRBJ2-7|TRBV4-1
CASSQDSHSSYEQYF
TGCGCCAGCAGCCAAGATAGTCACTCCTCCTACGAGCAGTACTTC
>NA|NA|TRBJ2-1|TRBV6-1
CASAEGWGGGEQFF
TGTGCCAGCGCAGAGGGCTGGGGGGGCGGTGAGCAGTTCTTC
>NA|NA|TRBJ2-7|TRBV9
CASSPFLVGREQYF
TGTGCCAGCAGTCCCTTTCTGGTTGGCCGCGAGCAGTACTTC
>NA|TRBD1|TRBJ2-7|TRBV7-9
CASSLAGQAYEQYF
TGTGCCAGCAGCTTAGCGGGACAGGCCTACGAGCAGTACTTC
>NA|NA|TRBJ1-1|TRBV2
CASSAGGDTEAFF
TGTGCCAGCAGTGCGGGGGGGGACACTGAAGCTTTCTTT
>NA|NA|TRBJ1-1|TRBV5-5
CASSPIYETEAFF
TGTGCCAGCAGCCCCATCTATGAGACTGAAGCTTTCTTT
>NA|TRBD2|TRBJ2-1|TRBV7-9
CASSSPSGAYNEQFF
TGTGCCAGCAGCTCCCCCAGCGGGGCTTACAATGAGCAGTTCTTC
>NA|TRBD1|TRBJ2-1|TRBV10-1
CASSDGTGLYNEQFF
TGCGCCAGCAGTGACGGGACAGGTTTATACAATGAGCAGTTCTTC
>few|NA|TRBJ1-1|TRBV6-1
CASSTSSRNTEAFF
TGTGCCAGCAGTACAAGCTCCCGGAACACTGAAGCTTTCTTT
>NA|TRBD1|TRBJ2-1|TRBV9
CASSVPQGVGNEQFF
TGTGCCAGCAGCGTACCACAGGGGGTCGGCAATGAGCAGTTCTTC
>NA|NA|TRBJ2-5|TRBV27
CASSTSLGGGQETQYF
TGTGCCAGCAGTACTTCTTTAGGGGGGGGCCAAGAGACCCAGTACTTC